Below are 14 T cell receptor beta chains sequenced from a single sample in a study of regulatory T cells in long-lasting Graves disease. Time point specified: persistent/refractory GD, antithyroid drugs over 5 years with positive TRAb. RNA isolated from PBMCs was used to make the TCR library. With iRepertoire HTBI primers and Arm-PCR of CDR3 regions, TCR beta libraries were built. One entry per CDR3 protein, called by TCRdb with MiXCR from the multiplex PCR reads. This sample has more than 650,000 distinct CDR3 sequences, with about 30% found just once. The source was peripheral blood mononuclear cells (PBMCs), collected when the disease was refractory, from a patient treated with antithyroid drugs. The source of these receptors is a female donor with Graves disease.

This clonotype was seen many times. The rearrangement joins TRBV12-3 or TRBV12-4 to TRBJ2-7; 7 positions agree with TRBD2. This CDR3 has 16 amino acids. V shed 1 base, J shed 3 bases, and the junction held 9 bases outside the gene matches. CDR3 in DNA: TGTGCCAGCAGTTTAGGCGGGGGTGGGAACTTCTACGAGCAGTACTTC. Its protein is CASSLGGGGNFYEQYF.

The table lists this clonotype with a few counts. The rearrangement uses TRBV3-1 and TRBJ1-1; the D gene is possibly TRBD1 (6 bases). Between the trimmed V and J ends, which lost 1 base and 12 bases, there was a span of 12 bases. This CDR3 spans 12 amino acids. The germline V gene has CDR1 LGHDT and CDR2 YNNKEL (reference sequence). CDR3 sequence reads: CASSQARGNPFF. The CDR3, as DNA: TGTGCCAGCAGCCAAGCCAGGGGTAATCCTTTCTTT.

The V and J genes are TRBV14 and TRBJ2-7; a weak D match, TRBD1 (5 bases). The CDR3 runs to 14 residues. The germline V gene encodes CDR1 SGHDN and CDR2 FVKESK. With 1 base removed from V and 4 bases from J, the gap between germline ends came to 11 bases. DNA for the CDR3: TGTGCCAGCAGCCAAGCCGGATCAGGGTACGAGCAGTACTTC. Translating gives CASSQAGSGYEQYF.

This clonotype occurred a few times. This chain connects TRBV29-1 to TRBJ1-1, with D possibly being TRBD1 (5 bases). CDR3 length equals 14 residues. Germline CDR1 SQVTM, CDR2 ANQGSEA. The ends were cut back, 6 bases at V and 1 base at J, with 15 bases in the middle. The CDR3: CSVRLEGRNTEAFF. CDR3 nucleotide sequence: TGCAGCGTCCGCCTTGAGGGGCGGAACACTGAAGCTTTCTTT.

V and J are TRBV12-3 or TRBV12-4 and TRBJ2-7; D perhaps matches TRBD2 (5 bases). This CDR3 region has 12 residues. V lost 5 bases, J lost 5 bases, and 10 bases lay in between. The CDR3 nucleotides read TGTGCCAGCAGTACCTCAGCGGACGAGCAGTACTTC. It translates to CASSTSADEQYF.

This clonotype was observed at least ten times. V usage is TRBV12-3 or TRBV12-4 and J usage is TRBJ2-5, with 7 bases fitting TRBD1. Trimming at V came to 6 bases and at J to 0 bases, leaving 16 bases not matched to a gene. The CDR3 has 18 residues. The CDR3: CASSQTSAGTEYQETQYF. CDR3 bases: TGTGCCAGCAGCCAAACCTCCGCCGGGACAGAGTACCAAGAGACCCAGTACTTC.

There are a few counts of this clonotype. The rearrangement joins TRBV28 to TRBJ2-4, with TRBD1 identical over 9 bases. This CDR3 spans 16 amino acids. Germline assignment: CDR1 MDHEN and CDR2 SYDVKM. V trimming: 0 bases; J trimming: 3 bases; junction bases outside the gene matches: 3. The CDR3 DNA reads TGTGCCAGCAGTTTATGGACAGGGGGACTCAAAAACATTCAGTACTTC. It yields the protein CASSLWTGGLKNIQYF. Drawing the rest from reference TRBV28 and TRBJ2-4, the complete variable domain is DVKVTQSSRYLVKRTGEKVFLECVQDMDHENMFWYRQDPGLGLRLIYFSYDVKMKEKGDIPEGYSVSREKKERFSLILESASTNQTSMYLCASSLWTGGLKNIQYFGAGTRLSVL.

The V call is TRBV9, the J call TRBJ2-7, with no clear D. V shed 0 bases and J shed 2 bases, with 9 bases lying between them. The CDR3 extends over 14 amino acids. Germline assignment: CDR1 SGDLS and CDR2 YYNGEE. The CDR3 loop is CASSVGAAPYEQYF. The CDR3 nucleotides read TGTGCCAGCAGCGTAGGGGCAGCACCCTACGAGCAGTACTTC.

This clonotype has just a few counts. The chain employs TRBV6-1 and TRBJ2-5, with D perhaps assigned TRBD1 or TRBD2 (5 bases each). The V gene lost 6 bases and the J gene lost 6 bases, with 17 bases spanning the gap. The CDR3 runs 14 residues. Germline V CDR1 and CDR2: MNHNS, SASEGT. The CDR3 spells CASSLAGTVKTQYF. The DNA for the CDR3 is TGTGCCAGCAGCCTGGCCGGGACGGTGAAGACCCAGTACTTC.

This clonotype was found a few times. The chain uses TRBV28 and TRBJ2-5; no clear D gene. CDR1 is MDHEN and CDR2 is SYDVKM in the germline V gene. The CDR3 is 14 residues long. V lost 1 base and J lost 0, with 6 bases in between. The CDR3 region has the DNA TGTGCCAGCAGTTTATCGACGGACCAAGAGACCCAGTACTTC. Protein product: CASSLSTDQETQYF.

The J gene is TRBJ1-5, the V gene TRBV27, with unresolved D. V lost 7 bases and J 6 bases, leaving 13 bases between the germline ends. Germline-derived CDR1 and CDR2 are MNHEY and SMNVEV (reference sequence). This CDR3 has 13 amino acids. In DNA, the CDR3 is TGTGCCAGCATGGTGAGGGCGGGTCAGCCCCAGCATTTT. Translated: CASMVRAGQPQHF.

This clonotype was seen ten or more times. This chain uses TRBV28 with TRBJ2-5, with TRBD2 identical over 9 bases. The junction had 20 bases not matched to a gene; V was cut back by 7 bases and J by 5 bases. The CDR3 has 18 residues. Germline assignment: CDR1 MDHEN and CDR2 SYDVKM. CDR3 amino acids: CASKPNKTSSGERETQYF. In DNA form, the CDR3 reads TGTGCCAGCAAGCCTAACAAAACGTCTAGCGGGGAGCGGGAGACCCAGTACTTC.

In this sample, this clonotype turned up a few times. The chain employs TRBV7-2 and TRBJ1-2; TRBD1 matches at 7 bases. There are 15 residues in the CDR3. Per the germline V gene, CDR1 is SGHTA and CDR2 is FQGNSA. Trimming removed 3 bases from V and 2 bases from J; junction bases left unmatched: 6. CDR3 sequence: CASSFYRGGNYGYTF. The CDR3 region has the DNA TGTGCCAGCAGCTTTTACAGGGGAGGAAACTATGGCTACACCTTC.

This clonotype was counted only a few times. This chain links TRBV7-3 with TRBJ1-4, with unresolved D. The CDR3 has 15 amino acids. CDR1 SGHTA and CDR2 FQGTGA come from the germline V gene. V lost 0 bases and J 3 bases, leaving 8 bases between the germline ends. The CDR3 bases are TGTGCCAGCAGCTTAACCGGGTCGGCTAATGAAAAACTGTTTTTT. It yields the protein CASSLTGSANEKLFF.